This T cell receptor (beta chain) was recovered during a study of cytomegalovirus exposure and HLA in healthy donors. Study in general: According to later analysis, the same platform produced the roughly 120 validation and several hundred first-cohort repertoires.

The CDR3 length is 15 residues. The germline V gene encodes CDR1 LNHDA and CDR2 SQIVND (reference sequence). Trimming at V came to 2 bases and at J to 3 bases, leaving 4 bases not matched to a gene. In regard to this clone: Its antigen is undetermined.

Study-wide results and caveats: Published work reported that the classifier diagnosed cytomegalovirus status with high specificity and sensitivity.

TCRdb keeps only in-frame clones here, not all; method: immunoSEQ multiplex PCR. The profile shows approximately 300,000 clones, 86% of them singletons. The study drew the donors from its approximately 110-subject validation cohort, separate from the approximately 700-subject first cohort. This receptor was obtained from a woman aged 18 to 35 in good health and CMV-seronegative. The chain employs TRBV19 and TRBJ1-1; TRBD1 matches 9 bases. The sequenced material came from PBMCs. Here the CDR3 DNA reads TGTGCCAGTAGTATACGCCGGGACAGGGACACTGAAGCTTTCTTT. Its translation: CASSIRRDRDTEAFF.